These T cell receptor beta chains were read from a single sample in a study of cytomegalovirus exposure and HLA in healthy donors. Data came from immunoSEQ multiplex PCR; TCRdb stores just in-frame clones and leaves some out. The data contain approximately 100,000 clones, 75% to 85% of them singletons. Sequencing was performed on PBMCs. These receptors came from a man aged 50 or older in good health and CMV-seronegative. The CDR3 runs from the conserved cysteine through the conserved F or W. A D gene is named only where the DNA matches it firmly. Size values are once, few and many counts, or a class for expanded clones, and some rows have none.

clone size: once; J gene: TRBJ1-5; V gene: TRBV19; D gene: NA; CDR3 DNA: TGTGCCAGTAGCCGACAGACGATTCAGCCCCAGCATTTT; CDR3 protein: CASSRQTIQPQHF
clone size: NA; J gene: TRBJ2-7; V gene: TRBV4-1; D gene: NA; CDR3 DNA: TGCGCCAGCAGCCAAGATCGTAACCGTGATATGGGGACACAACCCTACGAGCAGTACTTC; CDR3 protein: CASSQDRNRDMGTQPYEQYF
clone size: NA; J gene: TRBJ1-3; V gene: TRBV7-2; D gene: NA; CDR3 DNA: TGTGCCAGCAGCACAGGGACATTAAACACCATATATTTT; CDR3 protein: CASSTGTLNTIYF
clone size: NA; J gene: TRBJ1-5; V gene: TRBV2; D gene: NA; CDR3 DNA: TGTGCCAGCAGTGAAGCGCTCCAATCGATTAAATACAAAAATCAGCCCCAGCATTTT; CDR3 protein: CASSEALQSIKYKNQPQHF
clone size: NA; J gene: TRBJ1-3; V gene: TRBV11-2; D gene: NA; CDR3 DNA: TGTGCCAGCAGCTTCGAGTTCACCATATATTTT; CDR3 protein: CASSFEFTIYF
clone size: NA; J gene: TRBJ2-5; V gene: TRBV7-9; D gene: TRBD2; CDR3 DNA: TGTGCCAGCAGCGTTAGCGGGGGGGGCTTCGAGACCCAGTACTTC; CDR3 protein: CASSVSGGGFETQYF
clone size: NA; J gene: TRBJ2-1; V gene: TRBV2; D gene: NA; CDR3 DNA: TGTGCCAGCAGCGGGGACTTCCATGAGCAGTTCTTC; CDR3 protein: CASSGDFHEQFF
clone size: once; J gene: TRBJ2-5; V gene: TRBV6-1; D gene: NA; CDR3 DNA: TGTGCCAGCAGTGAAGATTGGCAGGGGAATGCAGAGACCCAGTACTTC; CDR3 protein: CASSEDWQGNAETQYF
clone size: NA; J gene: TRBJ1-6; V gene: TRBV28; D gene: NA; CDR3 DNA: TGTGCCAGCATACAGGGAAATTCAGGGTCACCCCTCCACTTT; CDR3 protein: CASIQGNSGSPLHF
clone size: NA; J gene: TRBJ1-3; V gene: TRBV7-9; D gene: NA; CDR3 DNA: TGTGCCAGCAGCCCTCCGCAGGGGCCTCCCTCTGGAAACACCATATATTTT; CDR3 protein: CASSPPQGPPSGNTIYF
clone size: NA; J gene: TRBJ2-3; V gene: TRBV2; D gene: NA; CDR3 DNA: TGTGCCAGCATAACCCCTAGCCAAAAAGCCCCCGATACGCAGTATTTT; CDR3 protein: CASITPSQKAPDTQYF
clone size: NA; J gene: TRBJ1-1; V gene: TRBV7-8; D gene: NA; CDR3 DNA: TGTGCCAGCAGCCAGAGGCAGGGGAACACTGAAGCTTTCTTT; CDR3 protein: CASSQRQGNTEAFF
clone size: NA; J gene: TRBJ2-3; V gene: TRBV7-9; D gene: NA; CDR3 DNA: TGTGCCAGCAGCCACCGGGACAAGAGCACAGATACGCAGTATTTT; CDR3 protein: CASSHRDKSTDTQYF
clone size: NA; J gene: TRBJ1-1; V gene: TRBV11-1; D gene: NA; CDR3 DNA: TGTGCCAGCAGCTTATCTTACACTGAAGCTTTCTTT; CDR3 protein: CASSLSYTEAFF
clone size: NA; J gene: TRBJ1-5; V gene: TRBV7-2; D gene: TRBD1; CDR3 DNA: TGTGCCAGCAGCCTCGGGACAGGCGGTAATCAGCCCCAGCATTTT; CDR3 protein: CASSLGTGGNQPQHF